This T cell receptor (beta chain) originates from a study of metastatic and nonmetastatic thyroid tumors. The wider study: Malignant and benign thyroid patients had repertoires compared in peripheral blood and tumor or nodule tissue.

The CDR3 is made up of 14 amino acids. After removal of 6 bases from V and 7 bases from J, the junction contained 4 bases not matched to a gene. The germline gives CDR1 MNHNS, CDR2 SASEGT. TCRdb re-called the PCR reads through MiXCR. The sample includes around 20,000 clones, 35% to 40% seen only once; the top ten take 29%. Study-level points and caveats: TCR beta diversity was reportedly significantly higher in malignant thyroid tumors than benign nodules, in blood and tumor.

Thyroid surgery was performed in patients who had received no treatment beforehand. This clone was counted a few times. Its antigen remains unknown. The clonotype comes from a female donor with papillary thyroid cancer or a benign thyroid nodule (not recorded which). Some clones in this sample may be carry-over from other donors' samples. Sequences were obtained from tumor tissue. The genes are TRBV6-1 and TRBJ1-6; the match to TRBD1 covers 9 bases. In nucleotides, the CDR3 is TGTGCCAGCAGCGGGACAGGGCACAATTCACCCCTCCACTTT. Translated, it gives CASSGTGHNSPLHF.